Listed below are T cell receptor beta chains from one sample, sequenced in a study of blood T cell repertoires in COVID-19. Assay: immunoSEQ multiplex PCR; the TCRdb copy retains only in-frame clones and omits some. The sample has some 140,000 clones; less than 80% are singletons. Sequenced input: peripheral blood. Receptors were obtained from a man between 60 and 75 years old with acute or convalescent COVID-19. The CDR3 runs from the conserved cysteine through the conserved F or W. The D gene is left open where the match is weak. Clone sizes are given selectively: once, few, many, or a class where the clone is expanded.

D gene	clone size	V gene	J gene	CDR3 protein	CDR3 DNA
NA	NA	TRBV28	TRBJ2-6	CASSFGIRAKAGANVLTF	TGTGCCAGCAGTTTCGGGATCCGGGCGAAGGCCGGGGCCAACGTCCTGACTTTC
NA	once	TRBV5-6	TRBJ1-3	CASSRGGFDGNTIYF	TGTGCCAGCAGCCGCGGGGGGTTCGATGGAAACACCATATATTTT
TRBD1	once	TRBV30	TRBJ2-2	CAWSVLQGAGELFF	TGTGCCTGGAGTGTACTGCAGGGGGCCGGGGAGCTGTTTTTT
NA	NA	TRBV18	TRBJ2-1	CASSPTTYNEQFF	TGTGCCAGCTCACCCACTACCTACAATGAGCAGTTCTTC
NA	NA	TRBV5-1	TRBJ2-2	CASSFFKESGELFF	TGCGCCAGCAGCTTCTTTAAGGAGTCCGGGGAGCTGTTTTTT
TRBD1	few	TRBV9	TRBJ1-5	CASSTTGGPQPQHF	TGTGCCAGCAGCACGACAGGGGGCCCACAGCCCCAGCATTTT
TRBD1	NA	TRBV6-6	TRBJ1-2	CASSTGQGRMYGYTF	TGTGCCAGCAGTACCGGACAGGGGAGGATGTATGGCTACACCTTC
NA	few	TRBV14	TRBJ1-6	CASSQESGNSPLHF	TGTGCCAGCAGCCAAGAGTCCGGGAATTCACCCCTCCACTTT
TRBD1	NA	TRBV11-2	TRBJ2-7	CASSLGQGFNEQYF	TGTGCCAGCAGCCTCGGACAGGGTTTCAACGAGCAGTACTTC
NA	NA	TRBV19	TRBJ2-5	CASSTSVQETQYF	TGTGCCAGTAGTACTAGCGTCCAAGAGACCCAGTACTTC
NA	NA	TRBV2	TRBJ1-5	CASSDLGNQPQHF	TGTGCCAGCAGTGATCTCGGCAATCAGCCCCAGCATTTT
NA	NA	TRBV4-1	TRBJ2-7	CASSQSPSPAEHYEQYF	TGCGCCAGCAGCCAATCCCCGAGTCCAGCGGAGCACTACGAGCAGTACTTC
NA	NA	TRBV6-5	TRBJ2-7	CASSPGHHCAF	TGTGCCAGCAGTCCGGGACATCATTGTGCCTTC
TRBD1	NA	TRBV7-9	TRBJ2-7	CASSLGGQGYEQYF	TGTGCCAGCAGCTTAGGAGGACAGGGTTACGAGCAGTACTTC
NA	NA	TRBV12-3/TRBV12-4	TRBJ1-4	CASSLRGSEKLFF	TGTGCCAGCAGTTTACGAGGGAGTGAAAAACTGTTTTTT
NA	NA	TRBV10-3	TRBJ2-1	CAIAGTQEQFF	TGTGCCATCGCCGGGACTCAAGAGCAGTTCTTC
NA	NA	TRBV30	TRBJ1-5	CAWSGGAGPRSNQPQHF	TGTGCCTGGAGTGGAGGCGCAGGGCCGCGAAGCAATCAGCCCCAGCATTTT
TRBD1	NA	TRBV4-2	TRBJ1-4	CASSVQPGQRNEKLFF	TGTGCCAGCAGCGTTCAACCGGGACAGAGAAATGAAAAACTGTTTTTT
NA	NA	TRBV18	TRBJ2-7	CASSGGSGYEQYF	TGTGCCAGCTCAGGGGGCAGTGGGTACGAGCAGTACTTC
NA	NA	TRBV19	TRBJ2-1	CASSIRREQFF	TGTGCCAGTAGTATCAGGCGAGAGCAGTTCTTC
TRBD2	once	TRBV30	TRBJ2-5	CAWSVLAGPGRGETQYF	TGTGCCTGGAGTGTCCTAGCGGGACCCGGAAGGGGAGAGACCCAGTACTTC
TRBD2	NA	TRBV28	TRBJ2-5	CASRPPGLQETQYF	TGTGCCAGCAGACCTCCGGGACTACAAGAGACCCAGTACTTC
NA	NA	TRBV6-5	TRBJ1-6	CASSYSKVAGNSPLHF	TGTGCCAGCAGTTACTCGAAGGTGGCGGGAAATTCACCCCTCCACTTT
NA	few	TRBV5-4	TRBJ2-7	CASSLGTSPLEQYF	TGTGCCAGCAGCTTGGGTACTAGTCCCCTCGAGCAGTACTTC
NA	NA	TRBV27	TRBJ2-5	CASSGLRWETQYF	TGTGCCAGCAGTGGGCTCCGATGGGAGACCCAGTACTTC
NA	NA	TRBV11-1	TRBJ2-7	CASSTGTTYEQYF	TGTGCCAGCAGCACAGGGACTACCTACGAGCAGTACTTC
NA	NA	TRBV9	TRBJ2-3	CASSLRTAGRDTQYF	TGTGCCAGCAGCCTGAGAACGGCAGGTCGGGATACGCAGTATTTT
NA	few	TRBV18	TRBJ2-7	CASSPDSTYEQYF	TGTGCCAGCTCACCGGACAGTACCTACGAGCAGTACTTC
TRBD2	few	TRBV28	TRBJ2-3	CASSTTSGYTDTQYF	TGTGCCAGCAGTACGACTAGCGGATACACAGATACGCAGTATTTT
NA	NA	TRBV3-1/TRBV3-2	TRBJ1-1	CASSQVLNRGNTEAFF	TGTGCCAGCAGCCAAGTACTAAATAGGGGGAACACTGAAGCTTTCTTT
TRBD1	NA	TRBV4-2	TRBJ1-1	CASSQILDRVNTEAFF	TGTGCCAGCAGCCAGATACTTGACAGGGTGAACACTGAAGCTTTCTTT
TRBD1	NA	TRBV12-3/TRBV12-4	TRBJ1-6	CASSFDRVSPLHF	TGTGCCAGCAGTTTCGACAGGGTGTCACCCCTCCACTTT
NA	NA	TRBV12-3/TRBV12-4	TRBJ1-1	CASRVDRASEAFF	TGTGCCAGCAGAGTCGACCGCGCTAGTGAAGCTTTCTTT
NA	NA	TRBV20-1	TRBJ2-1	CSVPRVNEQFF	TGCAGTGTCCCACGGGTGAATGAGCAGTTCTTC
TRBD2	NA	TRBV27	TRBJ2-1	CASTKTSGTRDNEQFF	TGTGCCAGCACCAAGACTAGCGGTACGCGTGACAATGAGCAGTTCTTC
TRBD2	NA	TRBV4-2	TRBJ2-6	CASSQDRPSGSFSPVLTF	TGTGCCAGCAGCCAAGACCGGCCTAGCGGGAGTTTTTCCCCCGTCCTGACTTTC
TRBD1	NA	TRBV27	TRBJ1-4	CASSWDRGEKLFF	TGTGCCAGCAGTTGGGACAGGGGGGAAAAACTGTTTTTT
NA	NA	TRBV19	TRBJ1-1	CASSISAGEVGAFF	TGTGCCAGTAGTATATCTGCGGGGGAGGTCGGGGCTTTCTTT
TRBD2	NA	TRBV7-2	TRBJ2-7	CASSPSVGLAGEQYF	TGTGCCAGCAGCCCCTCCGTGGGACTAGCGGGTGAGCAGTACTTC
NA	NA	TRBV5-6	TRBJ1-2	CASLRDGYGYTF	TGTGCCAGCCTTCGGGATGGGTATGGCTACACCTTC
NA	NA	TRBV20-1	TRBJ2-1	CSAKRYNEQFF	TGCAGTGCGAAGAGATACAATGAGCAGTTCTTC
TRBD1	NA	TRBV29-1	TRBJ1-4	CSVEGTGLGEKLFF	TGCAGCGTTGAAGGGACAGGGTTAGGGGAAAAACTGTTTTTT
TRBD2	NA	TRBV18	TRBJ2-1	CASSPRRSSGNYNEQFF	TGTGCCAGCTCACCTAGAAGATCCAGCGGGAACTACAATGAGCAGTTCTTC
NA	NA	TRBV6-5	TRBJ2-7	CASSPGSPYEQYF	TGTGCCAGCAGTCCGGGTAGCCCCTACGAGCAGTACTTC
NA	NA	TRBV7-9	TRBJ2-1	CASSQDATNFYNEQFF	TGTGCCAGCAGCCAAGATGCGACTAACTTTTACAATGAGCAGTTCTTC
TRBD2	NA	TRBV9	TRBJ2-1	CASSDPLTTSGRAYEQFF	TGTGCCAGCAGCGACCCCCTCACGACTAGCGGGAGGGCCTATGAGCAGTTCTTC
TRBD1	NA	TRBV5-1	TRBJ2-3	CASSLDRGGDTQYF	TGCGCCAGCAGTTTGGACAGGGGTGGCGATACGCAGTATTTT
NA	NA	TRBV4-3	TRBJ1-6	CASSQDLRGTPLHF	TGCGCCAGCAGCCAGGACCTGCGGGGTACACCCCTCCACTTT
NA	few	TRBV3-1/TRBV3-2	TRBJ2-3	CASSQARERFTDTQYF	TGTGCCAGCAGCCAAGCCCGTGAGCGGTTCACAGATACGCAGTATTTT
TRBD1	NA	TRBV6-1	TRBJ2-3	CASSDDRAPTDTQYF	TGTGCCAGCAGTGACGACAGGGCCCCCACAGATACGCAGTATTTT
NA	NA	TRBV4-2	TRBJ1-3	CASSPGLGRGSGNTIYF	TGTGCCAGCAGCCCCGGACTCGGCCGGGGCTCTGGAAACACCATATATTTT
NA	NA	TRBV6-5	TRBJ1-4	CASSYSGVGEKLFF	TGTGCCAGCAGTTACTCAGGGGTGGGCGAAAAACTGTTTTTT
NA	NA	TRBV27	TRBJ1-3	CASSLQGLSGNTIYF	TGTGCCAGCAGTCTACAGGGCCTCTCTGGAAACACCATATATTTT
NA	NA	TRBV11-2	TRBJ2-7	CASSLGYRVEEQYF	TGTGCCAGCAGCTTAGGGTACAGGGTAGAAGAGCAGTACTTC
TRBD1	few	TRBV28	TRBJ1-5	CASSAGQGRQPQHF	TGTGCCAGCAGTGCCGGACAGGGGCGTCAGCCCCAGCATTTT
TRBD1	few	TRBV18	TRBJ2-3	CASSPQQGYTDTQYF	TGTGCCAGCTCACCACAACAGGGGTACACAGATACGCAGTATTTT
NA	NA	TRBV4-3	TRBJ2-5	CASSQYPGDTQYF	TGCGCCAGCAGCCAATACCCGGGGGATACCCAGTACTTC